The 13 T cell receptor beta chains below all came from one sample that was sequenced in a study of blood T cells in healthy people across ages. Alongside a J-beta primer mix, a sample-barcoded 5' primer served in a second PCR lasting about 6 to 12 cycles. A single record per CDR3 protein comes from TCRdb applying MiXCR to the 5' RACE reads. Among about 1,800,000 distinct CDR3 sequences listed, 28% were seen once. The source material was blood. Receptor source: a woman aged 25 to 39 in good health.

This clonotype was counted once. The chain employs TRBV20-1 and TRBJ2-5; the D gene is possibly TRBD1 (6 bases). CDR3 size: 15 residues. Trimming took off 3 bases at V and 11 bases at J, with 25 bases between the two ends. Germline V gives CDR1 DFQATT, CDR2 SNEGSKA (reference sequence). The CDR3 nucleotides read TGCAGTGCTAGTCGAACAGAGAAGGGGGTCAATGAGCAGTACTTC. Its protein is CSASRTEKGVNEQYF.

The J gene is TRBJ1-5, the V gene TRBV7-2, with 7 bases identical to TRBD1. This CDR3 comprises 15 residues. V trimming: 5 bases; J trimming: 2 bases; junction bases outside the gene matches: 6. Germline V gene data show CDR1 as SGHTA and CDR2 as FQGNSA. The chain's CDR3 is CASSKDRVRNQPQHF. Written as DNA, the CDR3 is TGTGCCAGCAGCAAAGACAGGGTTCGCAATCAGCCCCAGCATTTT. Based on the CDR3 plus reference TRBV7-2 and TRBJ1-5, the full variable domain is GAGVSQSPSNKVTEKGKDVELRCDPISGHTALYWYRQSLGQGLEFLIYFQGNSAPDKSGLPSDRFSAERTGGSVSTLTIQRTQQEDSAVYLCASSKDRVRNQPQHFGDGTRLSIL.

This clonotype was picked up many times. V and J are TRBV27 and TRBJ2-5; D possibly corresponds to TRBD2 (6 bases). Trimming removed 2 bases from V and 5 bases from J, with 15 bases in between. The germline V gene has CDR1 MNHEY and CDR2 SMNVEV (reference sequence). The CDR3 totals 15 residues. CDR3 sequence reads: CASSLNGWGVETQYF. The CDR3 DNA reads as TGTGCCAGCAGTTTAAATGGGTGGGGGGTCGAGACCCAGTACTTC.

As for this clonotype: This may be a read error: a much more frequent sequence differs by one nucleotide. The rearrangement uses TRBV29-1 and TRBJ2-4, with a possible D match to TRBD2 (6 bases). The germline gives CDR1 SQVTM, CDR2 ANQGSEA. Trimming pared 2 bases from V and 13 bases from J, leaving 9 bases between. The CDR3 is 10 amino acids. CDR3 sequence reads: CSVERERQYF. CDR3 DNA sequence: TGCAGCGTTGAACGGGAGCGGCAGTACTTC.

The rearrangement joins TRBV4-3 to TRBJ1-1; no firm D call. This CDR3 is built from 15 residues. The germline gives CDR1 LGHNA, CDR2 YSLEER. V was trimmed by 0 bases and J by 2 bases, leaving 10 bases between them. The CDR3 spells CASSQEFGVNTEAFF. The DNA for the CDR3 is TGCGCCAGCAGCCAAGAGTTCGGGGTTAACACTGAAGCTTTCTTT.

CDR3 coding DNA: TGTGCCAGCAGTGAGGCAGGCAACCAAGAGACCCAGTACTTC. Protein sequence: CASSEAGNQETQYF. The chain recombines TRBV6-1 with TRBJ2-5; D gene ambiguous. CDR3 size: 14 residues. Trimming stripped 3 bases from V and 0 bases from J, with 8 bases between. Germline V lookup: CDR1 MNHNS, CDR2 SASEGT.

V usage is TRBV29-1 and J usage is TRBJ1-2; the D gene is possibly TRBD1 (5 bases). Germline lookup yields CDR1 SQVTM and CDR2 ANQGSEA. There are 13 residues in the CDR3. The V end was cut by 0 bases, the J end by 6 bases, with 11 bases between. The CDR3 protein is CSVEDQGCDGYTF. CDR3 sequence (DNA): TGCAGCGTTGAAGATCAGGGCTGTGATGGCTACACCTTC.

The V and J genes are TRBV7-2 and TRBJ1-2, with D perhaps TRBD1 (5 bases). Germline V CDR1 and CDR2: SGHTA, FQGNSA. The CDR3 spans 13 residues. With 2 bases removed from V and 7 bases from J, the gap between germline ends came to 11 bases. CDR3 coding DNA: TGTGCCAGCAGCTTATCGGGGCCTGCTGGCTACACCTTC. This sequence encodes CASSLSGPAGYTF.

The chain combines TRBV28 with TRBJ1-5; a weak D match, TRBD1 (5 bases). The CDR3 runs to 15 residues. Trimming took off 3 bases at V and 11 bases at J, with 20 bases between the two ends. Per the germline V gene, CDR1 is MDHEN and CDR2 is SYDVKM. CDR3 in amino acids: CASSLEGRQVPTQHF. The CDR3 DNA follows: TGTGCCAGCAGTTTGGAGGGGCGGCAAGTCCCGACCCAGCATTTT.

This clonotype was counted between two and nine times. The V and J genes are TRBV7-9 and TRBJ2-1; D possibly corresponds to TRBD2 (5 bases). V shed 3 bases and J shed 5 bases, with 11 bases lying between them. CDR1 is SEHNR and CDR2 is FQNEAQ in the germline V gene (reference sequence). The CDR3 runs 14 residues. CDR3 nucleotide sequence: TGTGCCAGCAGCTTCCTTGGGAGCGACAATGAGCAGTTCTTC. Translating it yields CASSFLGSDNEQFF.

This clonotype has only a few counts. The chain links TRBV3-1 to TRBJ2-7; perhaps D is TRBD1 or TRBD2 (5 bases each). CDR1 and CDR2 (germline): LGHDT, YNNKEL (reference sequence). The length of the CDR3 is 14 residues. The ends were cut back, 1 base at V and 3 bases at J, with 10 bases in the middle. The CDR3 is CASSQVRDHYEQYF. CDR3 sequence (DNA): TGTGCCAGCAGCCAAGTTCGGGACCACTACGAGCAGTACTTC.

The table lists this clonotype with a count of one. This may be a read error: a much more frequent sequence differs by one nucleotide. The chain links TRBV15 to TRBJ2-7, with D uncertain. Deletions cut 1 base from V and 2 bases from J, with 21 bases between. Germline V CDR1 and CDR2: LNHNV, YYDKDF (reference sequence). There are 18 residues in the CDR3. CDR3 sequence (DNA): TGTGCCACCAGCAGAGTACGCCACCGGGCGCTTCAGCCCTACGAGCAGTACTTC. The encoded protein is CATSRVRHRALQPYEQYF. Full variable domain (remainder filled in from reference TRBV15 and TRBJ2-7): DAMVIQNPRYQVTQFGKPVTLSCSQTLNHNVMYWYQQKSSQAPKLLFHYYDKDFNNEADTPDNFQSRRPNTSFCFLDIRSPGLGDTAMYLCATSRVRHRALQPYEQYFGPGTRLTVT.

This clonotype came up a few times. The gene calls are TRBV20-1 and TRBJ2-1; 8 nucleotides line up with TRBD2. The CDR3 contains 18 residues. Trimming at V came to 4 bases and at J to 2 bases, leaving 16 bases not matched to a gene. The germline V gene encodes CDR1 DFQATT and CDR2 SNEGSKA (reference sequence). CDR3 sequence reads: CSAILLGTREGPYNEQFF. The CDR3 region has the DNA TGCAGTGCTATATTACTCGGGACTAGAGAAGGGCCCTACAATGAGCAGTTCTTC.